This T cell receptor beta chain is from a study of blood T cell repertoires in COVID-19. The germline V gene has CDR1 KGHDR and CDR2 SFDVKD. Trimming shortened V by 4 bases and J by 6 bases, and 12 bases separated the two germline ends. This CDR3 spans 14 amino acids. TCRdb's copy holds only in-frame clones and misses some; the assay was immunoSEQ multiplex PCR. The table has 200,000 or so clones, about 90% seen once. The chain employs TRBV24-1 and TRBJ1-5; D is perhaps TRBD1 (5 bases). The specimen sequenced was peripheral blood. The receptor was isolated from a man between 40 and 49 years old with active or convalescent COVID-19. In nucleotides, the CDR3 is TGTGCCACCAGTGAGGGGGTGGGGGGTCAGCCCCAGCATTTT. This sequence encodes CATSEGVGGQPQHF.